This T cell receptor (beta chain) was captured in a study of shared clonotypes between healthy human individuals. V shed 10 bases and J shed 5 bases, with 17 bases lying between them. This CDR3 has 14 amino acids. Per germline, CDR1 MNHNS and CDR2 SASEGT. The investigators split CD4+ cells into a CD45RA+ naive subset and a CD45RA-negative memory subset. Assay used: immunoSEQ multiplex PCR; TCRdb lists only in-frame clones, some missing. The table has just over 2,000,000 clones, 85% to 95% seen once. This receptor was identified in a man younger than 30 in good health. The chain links TRBV6-1 to TRBJ2-2; TRBD1 is a possible D gene (6 bases). What was sequenced was naive CD4+ T cells sorted from blood. As for subset: CD45RA+ positively selected. CDR3 nucleotides: TGTGCCATCTACACCGGGACACTTACCGGGGAGCTGTTTTTT. Translated: CAIYTGTLTGELFF.